This T cell receptor (beta chain) was sequenced for a study of blood T cell repertoires in COVID-19. This clone was observed a few times. This table comes from immunoSEQ multiplex PCR, and its TCRdb copy is limited to in-frame clones, with some not included. The data show 110,000 or so clones, around 85% seen once. The TCR was taken from a woman between 55 and 75 years old with COVID-19, enrolled during active disease. What was sequenced was peripheral blood.

CDR3 residues: CASSEYAGGSNYGYTF. The CDR3 coding sequence is TGTGCCAGCAGTGAATACGCGGGGGGTAGTAACTATGGCTACACCTTC. The chain employs TRBV25-1 and TRBJ1-2, with a tentative D call TRBD1 (5 bases). V shed 0 bases and J shed 1 base, with 12 bases lying between them. This CDR3 is 16 amino acids long. Germline V gene data show CDR1 as MGHDK and CDR2 as SYGVNS.